Listed below are T cell receptor beta chains from one sample, sequenced in a study of shared clonotypes between healthy human individuals. Clones were read by immunoSEQ multiplex PCR, and TCRdb kept only the in-frame ones, dropping some. The sample lists some 480,000 clones; roughly 78% were seen once. The material sequenced was PBMCs. The receptors derive from a woman between 40 and 50 years old in good health. Some clones in this sample may be carry-over from other donors' samples. CDR3s include the opening cysteine and the closing phenylalanine or tryptophan. A D gene is named only where the DNA matches it firmly. The size field is filled for only some rows; it gives once, few, many or a size class.

v_call	j_call	d_call	clone_size	cdr3_aa	cdr3_nt
TRBV29-1	TRBJ2-3	TRBD2	few	CSVAAGGTDTQYF	TGCAGCGTGGCAGCGGGGGGCACAGATACGCAGTATTTT
TRBV18	TRBJ1-2	TRBD1	-	CASSPPSTGDGYTF	TGTGCCAGCTCACCACCTTCGACAGGGGACGGCTACACCTTC
TRBV7-7	TRBJ2-1	-	once	CASSLGAGYRNEQFF	TGTGCCAGCAGCTTAGGGGCAGGGTATCGCAATGAGCAGTTCTTC
TRBV20-1	TRBJ2-5	-	-	CSASHWETQYF	TGCAGTGCTAGTCACTGGGAGACCCAGTACTTC
TRBV10-3	TRBJ2-7	TRBD1	once	CAIRPGQQAYEQYF	TGTGCCATCAGACCGGGACAGCAAGCCTACGAGCAGTACTTC
TRBV28	TRBJ2-7	-	-	CASTLNTYEQYF	TGTGCCAGCACCCTAAACACCTACGAGCAGTACTTC
TRBV4-1	TRBJ2-2	TRBD1	-	CASSRDRDYTGELFF	TGCGCCAGCAGCAGGGACAGGGACTACACCGGGGAGCTGTTTTTT
TRBV29-1	TRBJ1-4	-	-	CSVAANEKLFF	TGCAGCGTTGCCGCCAATGAAAAACTGTTTTTT
TRBV28	TRBJ1-5	-	once	CAAGTRTEGNQPQHF	TGTGCAGCCGGGACCCGCACTGAGGGCAATCAGCCCCAGCATTTT
TRBV2	TRBJ2-3	TRBD1	-	CASSERAGGRKIALISTDTQYF	TGTGCCAGCAGTGAACGGGCAGGGGGCCGCAAAATTGCGCTAATCAGCACAGATACGCAGTATTTT
TRBV11-2	TRBJ2-3	TRBD2	-	CASSHRTSGRNADTQYF	TGTGCCAGCAGCCATCGGACTAGCGGGAGGAACGCAGATACGCAGTATTTT
TRBV28	TRBJ2-7	TRBD2	-	CASDVSGSKNEQYF	TGTGCCAGCGATGTTAGCGGGAGCAAAAACGAGCAGTACTTC
TRBV5-6	TRBJ2-1	TRBD1	-	CASSADRGLSINEQFF	TGTGCCAGCAGCGCTGACAGGGGGCTATCGATCAATGAGCAGTTCTTC
TRBV5-1	TRBJ2-7	-	-	CASSLGQGIYEQYF	TGCGCCAGCAGCTTGGGCCAGGGGATATACGAGCAGTACTTC
TRBV5-4	TRBJ2-1	TRBD2	-	CASSKNSGSSCNEQFF	TGTGCCAGCAGCAAAAATAGCGGGAGCTCCTGCAATGAGCAGTTCTTC
TRBV19	TRBJ2-3	TRBD2	-	CASSIGGSIDTQYF	TGTGCCAGTAGTATCGGGGGGAGTATAGATACGCAGTATTTT
TRBV2	TRBJ2-1	-	-	CASSELGGVGNEQFF	TGTGCCAGCAGCGAATTGGGGGGAGTTGGGAATGAGCAGTTCTTC
TRBV7-9	TRBJ2-4	-	-	CASSYNDKAKNIQYF	TGTGCCAGCAGCTACAACGATAAAGCCAAAAACATTCAGTACTTC
TRBV7-3	TRBJ2-5	-	-	CASSFLAQETQYF	TGTGCCAGCAGCTTCCTAGCTCAAGAGACCCAGTACTTC
TRBV2	TRBJ2-3	TRBD2	-	CASAARLAGYTDTQYF	TGTGCCAGCGCCGCCCGACTAGCGGGATACACAGATACGCAGTATTTT
TRBV5-6	TRBJ2-7	-	-	CASSLIPCNYEQYF	TGTGCCAGCAGCCTTATCCCCTGCAACTACGAGCAGTACTTC
TRBV4-3	TRBJ2-7	-	-	CASSQEVSSYEQYF	TGCGCCAGCAGCCAAGAGGTCTCTTCCTACGAGCAGTACTTC
TRBV6-1	TRBJ1-1	-	-	CASSEAGHPRGTEAFF	TGTGCCAGCAGTGAAGCTGGACACCCTCGTGGGACTGAAGCTTTCTTT
TRBV28	TRBJ2-7	-	-	CASSSYGTLSYEQYF	TGTGCCAGCAGCAGCTACGGGACGCTCTCCTACGAGCAGTACTTC
TRBV5-1	TRBJ2-2	-	-	CASSLGTTNTGELFF	TGCGCCAGCAGCTTAGGGACCACGAACACCGGGGAGCTGTTTTTT
TRBV9	TRBJ2-2	-	-	CASSVAGNREYGELFF	TGTGCCAGCAGCGTAGCTGGGAACAGGGAGTACGGGGAGCTGTTTTTT
TRBV11-2	TRBJ2-3	-	few	CASSPLAGWGTDTQYF	TGTGCCAGCAGCCCTCTTGCAGGGTGGGGGACAGATACGCAGTATTTT
TRBV5-4	TRBJ2-1	-	-	CASSPPFRTYNEQFF	TGTGCCAGCAGCCCACCCTTCAGAACCTACAATGAGCAGTTCTTC
TRBV19	TRBJ1-1	TRBD1	once	CASSRQGLGEAFF	TGTGCCAGTAGTAGACAGGGTTTGGGAGAAGCTTTCTTT